A selection of T cell receptor beta chains follows, all from one sample in a study of regulatory T cells in long-lasting Graves disease. TCRdb ran MiXCR on the multiplex PCR reads and lists one entry per CDR3 protein. The sample holds hundreds of thousands of distinct CDR3 sequences, approximately 15% seen once. This same sample was also taken into another study, of T cells in Graves' hyperthyroidism and ophthalmopathy.

Sequenced here: peripheral blood mononuclear cells (PBMCs), sampled at new diagnosis, from a patient treated with antithyroid drugs. All receptors come from a woman under 40 with Graves disease. CDR3s include the opening cysteine and the closing phenylalanine or tryptophan. Each record gives: clone size, D gene, V gene, J gene, CDR3 protein, CDR3 DNA. D genes are given only for firm matches. Size values are once, few and many counts, or a class for expanded clones, and some rows have none.

clone_size: many
d_call: NA
v_call: TRBV27
j_call: TRBJ1-5
cdr3_aa: CASSFSGGSNQPQHF
cdr3_nt: TGTGCCAGCAGTTTTTCCGGAGGGAGCAATCAGCCCCAGCATTTT

clone_size: many
d_call: NA
v_call: TRBV2
j_call: TRBJ1-2
cdr3_aa: CASSAVLTGRNTF
cdr3_nt: TGTGCCAGCAGTGCCGTACTAACGGGCCGGAACACCTTC

clone_size: many
d_call: TRBD2
v_call: TRBV3-1
j_call: TRBJ2-7
cdr3_aa: CASSHHREAREQYF
cdr3_nt: TGTGCCAGCAGCCATCATCGGGAGGCGCGCGAGCAGTACTTC

clone_size: many
d_call: NA
v_call: TRBV3-1
j_call: TRBJ1-1
cdr3_aa: CASSQLTGTTEAFF
cdr3_nt: TGTGCCAGCAGCCAATTGACGGGGACCACTGAAGCTTTCTTT

clone_size: NA
d_call: NA
v_call: TRBV29-1
j_call: TRBJ1-5
cdr3_aa: CSVLTGGLNQPQHF
cdr3_nt: TGCAGCGTCCTCACCGGGGGGCTCAATCAGCCCCAGCATTTT

clone_size: few
d_call: TRBD2
v_call: TRBV20-1
j_call: TRBJ2-1
cdr3_aa: CSARDLRSVGLAGAGGQFF
cdr3_nt: TGCAGTGCTAGAGATCTGCGATCTGTCGGACTAGCGGGTGCCGGTGGGCAGTTCTTC

clone_size: many
d_call: NA
v_call: TRBV7-2
j_call: TRBJ1-2
cdr3_aa: CASSLSRDNYGYTF
cdr3_nt: TGTGCCAGCAGCTTATCTCGGGATAACTATGGCTACACCTTC

clone_size: NA
d_call: NA
v_call: TRBV18
j_call: TRBJ2-7
cdr3_aa: CASSSRDGGGYEQYF
cdr3_nt: TGTGCCAGCTCATCCCGGGACGGAGGTGGTTACGAGCAGTACTTC

clone_size: NA
d_call: NA
v_call: TRBV9
j_call: TRBJ2-5
cdr3_aa: CASSVEAGLQETQYF
cdr3_nt: TGTGCCAGCAGCGTAGAGGCGGGCTTACAAGAGACCCAGTACTTC

clone_size: many
d_call: NA
v_call: TRBV7-8
j_call: TRBJ1-5
cdr3_aa: CASSPKEGDQPQHF
cdr3_nt: TGTGCCAGCAGCCCCAAAGAAGGGGACCAGCCCCAGCATTTT

clone_size: many
d_call: NA
v_call: TRBV13
j_call: TRBJ2-1
cdr3_aa: CASSRPDLRDEQFF
cdr3_nt: TGTGCCAGCAGCCGGCCCGATCTCCGTGATGAGCAGTTCTTC

clone_size: few
d_call: NA
v_call: TRBV7-6
j_call: TRBJ2-2
cdr3_aa: CASSLAGGLLVGELFF
cdr3_nt: TGTGCCAGCAGCTTAGCCGGGGGGCTCCTTGTCGGGGAGCTGTTTTTT

clone_size: few
d_call: NA
v_call: TRBV18
j_call: TRBJ2-2
cdr3_aa: CASSPQPMGTSGELFF
cdr3_nt: TGTGCCAGCTCACCACAGCCAATGGGGACATCCGGGGAGCTGTTTTTT

clone_size: few
d_call: NA
v_call: TRBV7-6
j_call: TRBJ2-7
cdr3_aa: CASSLVLGVEQYF
cdr3_nt: TGTGCCAGCAGCCTAGTCTTAGGGGTCGAGCAGTACTTC

clone_size: many
d_call: TRBD2
v_call: TRBV28
j_call: TRBJ2-1
cdr3_aa: CASSFSLAGYQFF
cdr3_nt: TGTGCCAGCAGTTTTTCACTAGCGGGATATCAGTTCTTC

clone_size: many
d_call: NA
v_call: TRBV24-1
j_call: TRBJ2-5
cdr3_aa: CATSHSVSRRETQYF
cdr3_nt: TGTGCCACCAGTCACAGCGTAAGTCGGCGAGAGACCCAGTACTTC

clone_size: NA
d_call: NA
v_call: TRBV6-1
j_call: TRBJ1-4
cdr3_aa: CASSEGGGSGKLFF
cdr3_nt: TGTGCCAGCAGTGAAGGGGGGGGCAGTGGAAAACTGTTTTTT

clone_size: NA
d_call: NA
v_call: TRBV25-1
j_call: TRBJ2-1
cdr3_aa: CASKPSGPYNEQFF
cdr3_nt: TGTGCCAGCAAGCCAAGCGGACCCTACAATGAGCAGTTCTTC

clone_size: many
d_call: TRBD1
v_call: TRBV7-8
j_call: TRBJ2-7
cdr3_aa: CASSTRQGALEQYF
cdr3_nt: TGTGCCAGCAGCACCAGACAGGGGGCCCTCGAGCAGTACTTC

clone_size: NA
d_call: NA
v_call: TRBV5-1
j_call: TRBJ2-7
cdr3_aa: CASSLVGPTDEQYF
cdr3_nt: TGCGCCAGCAGCTTGGTTGGCCCGACGGACGAGCAGTACTTC

clone_size: NA
d_call: TRBD2
v_call: TRBV6-2/TRBV6-3
j_call: TRBJ2-1
cdr3_aa: CASTPGGGKQFF
cdr3_nt: TGTGCCAGCACCCCCGGGGGGGGGAAGCAGTTCTTC

clone_size: NA
d_call: NA
v_call: TRBV19
j_call: TRBJ1-5
cdr3_aa: CASSWRRGDNSNQPQHF
cdr3_nt: TGTGCCAGTAGTTGGAGGAGAGGGGATAATAGCAATCAGCCCCAGCATTTT

clone_size: few
d_call: NA
v_call: TRBV2
j_call: TRBJ2-1
cdr3_aa: CASSRTYANEQFF
cdr3_nt: TGTGCCAGCAGTCGGACGTACGCTAATGAGCAGTTCTTC

clone_size: many
d_call: NA
v_call: TRBV2
j_call: TRBJ1-1
cdr3_aa: CASSENRLNTEAFF
cdr3_nt: TGTGCCAGCAGTGAAAATAGGCTGAACACTGAAGCTTTCTTT

clone_size: many
d_call: NA
v_call: TRBV10-3
j_call: TRBJ1-2
cdr3_aa: CAISSRNSGENYGYTF
cdr3_nt: TGTGCCATCAGTTCCAGGAACTCGGGGGAAAACTATGGCTACACCTTC

clone_size: NA
d_call: NA
v_call: TRBV11-1
j_call: TRBJ2-2
cdr3_aa: CASSDATGELFF
cdr3_nt: TGTGCCAGTAGTGACGCGACCGGGGAGCTGTTTTTT

clone_size: many
d_call: NA
v_call: TRBV6-5
j_call: TRBJ2-2
cdr3_aa: CASSYRAATGELFF
cdr3_nt: TGTGCCAGCAGTTACCGGGCGGCCACCGGGGAGCTGTTTTTT

clone_size: many
d_call: NA
v_call: TRBV3-1
j_call: TRBJ1-1
cdr3_aa: CASSPRRENTEAFF
cdr3_nt: TGTGCCAGCAGCCCTCGACGGGAGAACACTGAAGCTTTCTTT

clone_size: many
d_call: NA
v_call: TRBV6-1
j_call: TRBJ1-1
cdr3_aa: CASSEAWGGNTEAFF
cdr3_nt: TGTGCCAGCAGTGAAGCCTGGGGGGGGAACACTGAAGCTTTCTTT

clone_size: NA
d_call: NA
v_call: TRBV27
j_call: TRBJ2-7
cdr3_aa: CASSLHLGYEQYF
cdr3_nt: TGTGCCAGCAGCCTGCATTTAGGCTACGAGCAGTACTTC

clone_size: many
d_call: NA
v_call: TRBV27
j_call: TRBJ2-1
cdr3_aa: CASSRLGPNEQFF
cdr3_nt: TGTGCCAGCAGTCGCCTGGGACCCAATGAGCAGTTCTTC

clone_size: few
d_call: NA
v_call: TRBV6-1
j_call: TRBJ2-5
cdr3_aa: CASSELVETQYF
cdr3_nt: TGTGCCAGCAGTGAATTAGTAGAGACCCAGTACTTC

clone_size: many
d_call: TRBD2
v_call: TRBV28
j_call: TRBJ2-3
cdr3_aa: CASSPRLAGADTQYF
cdr3_nt: TGTGCCAGCAGTCCGCGACTAGCGGGAGCAGATACGCAGTATTTT

clone_size: many
d_call: TRBD2
v_call: TRBV12-3/TRBV12-4
j_call: TRBJ2-1
cdr3_aa: CASIATSGKDNEQFF
cdr3_nt: TGTGCCAGCATTGCGACTAGCGGGAAGGACAATGAGCAGTTCTTC

clone_size: NA
d_call: NA
v_call: TRBV3-1
j_call: TRBJ1-6
cdr3_aa: CASSQGVYNSPLHF
cdr3_nt: TGTGCCAGCAGCCAAGGGGTGTATAATTCACCCCTCCACTTT

clone_size: NA
d_call: TRBD2
v_call: TRBV25-1
j_call: TRBJ2-3
cdr3_aa: CASSDPLLAGGTDTQYF
cdr3_nt: TGTGCCAGCAGTGATCCCCTTTTAGCGGGAGGCACAGATACGCAGTATTTT

clone_size: many
d_call: TRBD2
v_call: TRBV28
j_call: TRBJ2-1
cdr3_aa: CASNPLPGASGTRGEQFF
cdr3_nt: TGTGCCAGCAATCCGCTTCCGGGGGCTAGCGGGACTCGCGGTGAGCAGTTCTTC

clone_size: many
d_call: NA
v_call: TRBV11-2
j_call: TRBJ1-1
cdr3_aa: CASSLVPARTGTEAFF
cdr3_nt: TGTGCCAGCAGCTTAGTCCCGGCGAGAACGGGCACTGAAGCTTTCTTT

clone_size: many
d_call: NA
v_call: TRBV3-1
j_call: TRBJ1-1
cdr3_aa: CASSQEVRGEAFF
cdr3_nt: TGTGCCAGCAGCCAAGAGGTTAGGGGCGAAGCTTTCTTT

clone_size: few
d_call: NA
v_call: TRBV7-2
j_call: TRBJ1-3
cdr3_aa: CAGEVTSSGNTIYF
cdr3_nt: TGTGCCGGAGAAGTCACGAGCTCTGGAAACACCATATATTTT

clone_size: many
d_call: TRBD2
v_call: TRBV20-1
j_call: TRBJ2-5
cdr3_aa: CSAPLAGGRGGETQYF
cdr3_nt: TGCAGTGCCCCACTAGCGGGAGGTAGAGGCGGTGAGACCCAGTACTTC